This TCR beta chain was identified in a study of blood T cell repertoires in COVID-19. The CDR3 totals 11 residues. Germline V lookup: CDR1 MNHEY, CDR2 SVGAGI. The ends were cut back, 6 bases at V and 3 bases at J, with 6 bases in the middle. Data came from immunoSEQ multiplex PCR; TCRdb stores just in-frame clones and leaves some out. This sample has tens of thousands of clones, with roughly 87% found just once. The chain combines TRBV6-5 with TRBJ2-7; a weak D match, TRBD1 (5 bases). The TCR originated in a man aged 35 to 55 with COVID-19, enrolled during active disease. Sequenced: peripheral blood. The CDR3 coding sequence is TGTGCCAGCAGCGACAGCTACGAGCAGTACTTC. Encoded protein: CASSDSYEQYF.